The 11 T cell receptor beta chains below come from one sample, sequenced in a study of T-cell memory formation after mild COVID-19. One entry per CDR3 protein, called by TCRdb with MiXCR from the 5' RACE reads. The sample yields 200,000 to 250,000 distinct CDR3 sequences, 27% seen once. The specimen was PBMCs or a T cell subset sorted from them (not recorded which). The receptors were sampled from an adult woman who had mild COVID-19 (a few samples of this study predate the infection). Cell type and time point are not known.

The rearrangement uses TRBV6-6 and TRBJ1-1; the D gene is possibly TRBD1 (5 bases). V was trimmed by 5 bases and J by 3 bases, leaving 22 bases between them. The CDR3 is 17 amino acids. The germline V gene has CDR1 MNHNY and CDR2 SVGAGI (reference sequence). The CDR3 nucleotides read TGTGCCAGCAGTAAACTACTCGTGGGTAAGGGGCACACTGAAGCTTTCTTT. Protein: CASSKLLVGKGHTEAFF.

CDR3 sequence (DNA): TGTGCCAGCAGTTCACAGGGGGCCGCTCGAGTTGAAGCTTTCTTT. Translating it yields CASSSQGAARVEAFF. The chain couples TRBV7-9 to TRBJ1-1; 9 bases match TRBD1. CDR3 length: 15 amino acids. In germline, CDR1 is SEHNR, CDR2 FQNEAQ (reference sequence). V trimming: 6 bases; J trimming: 7 bases; junction bases outside the gene matches: 12.

The chain combines TRBV20-1 with TRBJ2-3; no clear D gene. Trimming stripped 5 bases from V and 0 bases from J, with 6 bases between. In germline, CDR1 is DFQATT, CDR2 SNEGSKA (reference sequence). This CDR3 is 12 amino acids long. The CDR3 nucleotides read TGCAGTGCTTCAGAGAGCACAGATACGCAGTATTTT. Its translation: CSASESTDTQYF.

This rearrangement joins TRBV11-2 to TRBJ2-5; the D is unclear. This CDR3 spans 13 amino acids. The V end lost 4 bases, the J end lost 6 bases, and 12 bases lay between the germline ends. CDR1 and CDR2 (germline): SGHAT, FQNNGV. The CDR3 sequence is CASSSTRVKTQYF. CDR3 nucleotide sequence: TGTGCCAGCAGCTCCACAAGGGTAAAGACCCAGTACTTC.

The gene calls are TRBV7-3 and TRBJ2-3; D call uncertain. CDR3 length equals 16 residues. V was cut by 5 bases and J by 0 bases, with 15 bases left in between. Germline loops: CDR1 SGHTA, CDR2 FQGTGA. CDR3 residues: CASSPTRSSSTDTQYF. Written as DNA, the CDR3 is TGTGCCAGCAGCCCAACCAGGAGCTCTAGCACAGATACGCAGTATTTT.

The chain combines TRBV6-6 with TRBJ2-5; unclear D gene. This CDR3 comprises 16 residues. V was shortened by 0 bases and J by 1 base, with 12 bases between the two germline ends. Looked up from germline, CDR1 is MNHNY and CDR2 is SVGAGI (reference sequence). In DNA form, the CDR3 reads TGTGCCAGCAGTTACTCGCCCAGCCTACCCCAAGAGACCCAGTACTTC. Translating it yields CASSYSPSLPQETQYF.

This clonotype has a handful of counts. This sequence joins TRBV5-6 and TRBJ1-4; 8 bases map to TRBD1. The CDR3 contains 16 residues. V was pared by 2 bases and J by 1 base, with 4 bases of the junction left unmatched. Germline CDR1 and CDR2: SGHDT and YYEEEE. This CDR3 is CASSFGTGGTNEKLFF. The CDR3 nucleotides read TGTGCCAGCAGCTTCGGGACAGGAGGAACTAATGAAAAACTGTTTTTT.

The V call is TRBV18, the J call TRBJ2-1; 9 bases map to TRBD1. The CDR3 is 20 residues long. The germline CDR1 and CDR2 sequences are KGHSH and LQKENI. J was trimmed by 0 bases and V by 5 bases; bases with no gene match: 17. The CDR3 region is CASSVRARDRAFSSYNEQFF. CDR3 in DNA: TGTGCCAGCTCAGTCAGGGCTCGGGACAGGGCCTTTAGCTCCTACAATGAGCAGTTCTTC.

This clonotype was counted only a few times. This rearrangement joins TRBV5-6 to TRBJ2-1; the D call may be TRBD1 or TRBD2 (5 bases each). Trimming left V 1 base short and J 9 bases short, with 8 bases between. The length of the CDR3 is 12 residues. Germline CDR1 reads SGHDT; CDR2 reads YYEEEE. The CDR3 sequence is CASSLLGTEQFF. CDR3 DNA: TGTGCCAGCAGCTTGCTAGGGACTGAGCAGTTCTTC.

V is TRBV12-3 or TRBV12-4 and J is TRBJ2-3; the D is unclear. V shed 8 bases and J shed 1 base, with 10 bases lying between them. The CDR3 runs 13 residues. CDR3 amino acids: CASQIPGTDTQYF. The CDR3 coding sequence is TGTGCCAGCCAGATCCCGGGCACAGATACGCAGTATTTT.

The V gene is TRBV6-5, the J gene TRBJ2-2, with 9 nucleotides matching TRBD1. The CDR3 loop spans 14 amino acids. Germline loops: CDR1 MNHEY, CDR2 SVGAGI. V lost 6 bases and J lost 7; bases outside the gene matches: 6. The CDR3 DNA sequence: TGTGCCAGCAGAAGCACAGGGGGCGTCGGGGAGCTGTTTTTT. Its protein product is CASRSTGGVGELFF.